This TCR beta chain was profiled in a study of cytomegalovirus exposure and HLA in healthy donors. Overall study findings and caveats: With DRB1 most and HLA-C fewest, TCR association rates differed between HLA loci in a later analysis. With further analysis later on, most CMV-associated TCR beta chains appeared HLA-restricted.

For this clone: Its target is unknown.

13 Jbeta primers and 60 Vbeta primers were used for the PCR. Clones were read by immunoSEQ multiplex PCR, and TCRdb kept only the in-frame ones, dropping some. Of about 150,000 clones listed, about 70% are singletons. The CDR3 runs to 13 residues. V lost 0 bases to trimming and J lost 5 bases, with 10 bases between them. Looked up from germline, CDR1 is GTSNPN and CDR2 is SVGIG (reference sequence). This chain uses TRBV30 with TRBJ1-1; D is perhaps TRBD1 (5 bases). The specimen was PBMCs. The sequence came from a woman in her sixties in good health and CMV-seropositive. The CDR3 reads CAWSVRGGTEAFF. The CDR3 DNA reads as TGTGCCTGGAGTGTACGGGGGGGAACTGAAGCTTTCTTT.